One T cell receptor (beta chain) is described in this entry. This sample was taken from a study of blood T cell repertoires in COVID-19. Whole-study context: Both acute and convalescent COVID-19 samples were obtained from the United States, Italy and Spain.

Methods used by the authors: Reference gene primer amplification yielded estimated nucleated cell counts. Clones were read by immunoSEQ multiplex PCR, and TCRdb kept only the in-frame ones, dropping some. V, J and clone size are those of that table, while D and trimming were read from the DNA. The sample consists of about 200,000 clones, around 86% of them appearing once. The sequencing sample was made of peripheral blood. This TCR derives from a man aged 60 to 69 with acute or convalescent COVID-19.

DNA of the CDR3: TGTGCCAGCAGCCAACGGGGGGATCTTGCAGATACGCAGTATTTT. Translating gives CASSQRGDLADTQYF. The chain employs TRBV4-2 and TRBJ2-3, with 7 positions matching TRBD2. Trimming cost V 2 bases and J 4 bases; bases outside gene matches: 6. The germline V gene has CDR1 LGHNA and CDR2 YNFKEQ. The length of the CDR3 is 15 residues.